This T cell receptor beta chain is drawn from a study of T cells in Graves' hyperthyroidism and ophthalmopathy (dated 2019 in TCRdb). As for the study more broadly: Peripheral blood samples were taken at the time of initial diagnosis, prior to any treatment. To identify TCR V-J signatures that set the groups apart, the researchers used a discovery cohort of more than 95 patients, made up of under 45 with Graves' ophthalmopathy and some 58 with stable Graves' hyperthyroidism. Prospective prediction of ophthalmopathy was tested in an independent validation cohort consisting of under 20 hyperthyroidism patients and around 17 patients who later progressed to ophthalmopathy. The 75 to 100 discovery patients were randomly split 7:3 into training and test sets. In addition, the study compared T-cell repertoires in thyroid tissue and in blood from several Graves' hyperthyroidism patients. Once sampling was done, hyperthyroidism patients were given methimazole at a starting dose of 30 mg daily, whereas ophthalmopathy patients were given high-dose intravenous methylprednisolone. The paper reports TCR Vbeta CDR3 sequencing of 140 or so peripheral blood samples: 40 or so ophthalmopathy, roughly 80 hyperthyroidism and around 17 progressor patients. What the research found in general, with its limitations: Most expanded thyroid clonotypes (frequency above 0.001) were also found in blood, which suggests that blood repertoires may mirror thyroid immune responses. No statistical method was used to fix the sample size in advance, and group allocation was not hidden from the investigators. In cross-validation, a model built on a 13 V-J signature told ophthalmopathy apart from stable hyperthyroidism with approximately 91% sensitivity and approximately 84% specificity, and in testing the same model reached 80%/75%. During validation, the model predicted progression to ophthalmopathy a median of roughly six months ahead of onset, with almost 71% sensitivity and 72.22% specificity.

Stable Graves' hyperthyroidism was defined as no progression to ophthalmopathy during 18 months of follow-up. Hyperthyroidism patients were newly diagnosed, had a disease duration of under 2 months, and were aged 18 to 65 years. Patients with uncontrolled infections, other autoimmune diseases, pregnancy or lactation were excluded. Diagnoses were based on clinical symptoms, serum thyroxine and TRAb, thyroid ultrasound and orbital computed tomography. Ficoll-Paque density gradient centrifugation was used to isolate PBMCs from about 9.4 ml of fresh peripheral blood. Trizol reagent was used to extract total RNA, and RNA quality was then checked on an Agilent 2100 Bioanalyzer. The TCR beta CDR3 regions were amplified from the RNA transcripts. The TCR CDR3 was subjected to a first round of RT-PCR using the HTBI primer set and the Qiagen OneStep RT-PCR kit. Libraries were constructed in a second round of multiplex PCR, after which size selection and purification were performed. Libraries were sequenced paired-end with 100 bp reads on an Illumina HiSeq2000. Per the original workflow: SOAPnuke was used to process the raw data, with reads discarded if the reads contained adapters or uncalled bases, had a mean Phred below 15, or lacked an exact constant-primer or identifier match. High-quality paired reads were merged with COPE v1.2.5, and unique nucleotide sequences were defined as clonotypes. MiTCR v1.1 was used to align clonotypes to the IMGT TRBV, TRBD and TRBJ reference segments. The analysis was restricted to V-J combinations with a frequency above 0.0001, which together covered roughly 99% of the repertoires. A TCS score was defined as the ratio of F50 (clonal expansion) to E x V (chaos), with BLOSUM62-based TCRdist applied between CDR3 peptides within each V-J. Welch's t-statistics and random forest reduced 514 V-J features to 13, which were used in a naive Bayes classifier (R e1071). Using fastp trimming at Q25 and MiXCR clonotype assembly, TCRdb reanalyzed the public sequencing data and kept in-frame beta chains. Rows merge per CDR3 protein into single entries with the most common DNA and genes. TCRdb's processing, not the study's, gives the V and J calls here. In all, the sample holds 300,000 to 400,000 distinct CDR3 sequences, and 21% of those were seen once. Together, the top ten hold 50% of the sample.

This clonotype was picked up many times. Its antigen is not yet known. No qualities accompany the bases; no much larger clone lies one base away. The sequencing input was blood. This receptor was taken from a woman aged 45 to 65 with Graves' hyperthyroidism.

The CDR3 corresponds to CASSPPLTGLNTEAFF. The DNA reads TGTGCCAGCTCACCACCGCTGACAGGCCTTAACACTGAAGCTTTCTTT. In this chain, TRBV18 is recombined with TRBJ1-1, with TRBD1 as a weak D call on 6 bases. CDR1 and CDR2 are read off the germline V gene as KGHSH and LQKENI. Relative to germline, V is 0 bases shorter and J is 2 bases shorter, with 13 bases between their ends. The CDR3, cysteine through phenylalanine, is 16 amino acids long. The sequence is cut down to CDR3 DNA, 48 bases in frame from base 1.